This T cell receptor beta chain was identified during a study of cytomegalovirus exposure and HLA in healthy donors. General observations from the study: A later examination showed that TCR association rates differed by HLA locus, with DRB1 most and HLA-C fewest.

The CDR3 totals 16 residues. Germline assignment: CDR1 SEHNR and CDR2 FQNEAQ (reference sequence). J gave up 0 bases and V 4 bases, and 4 bases lay outside the gene matches. For this clone: Its specificity is not known.

PCR involved 60 Vbeta and 13 Jbeta primers. Profiled with immunoSEQ multiplex PCR; TCRdb holds only in-frame clones, not every one. The sample totals approximately 120,000 clones. The donors comprised healthy bone marrow donors. The chain links TRBV7-9 to TRBJ2-1; 9 positions match TRBD2. This receptor was taken from a man aged 30 to 45 in good health and CMV-seronegative. The sample consisted of PBMCs. The CDR3 nucleotides are TGTGCCAGCAGCTCCCAACTAGCGGGCTCCTACAATGAGCAGTTCTTC. Protein sequence: CASSSQLAGSYNEQFF.